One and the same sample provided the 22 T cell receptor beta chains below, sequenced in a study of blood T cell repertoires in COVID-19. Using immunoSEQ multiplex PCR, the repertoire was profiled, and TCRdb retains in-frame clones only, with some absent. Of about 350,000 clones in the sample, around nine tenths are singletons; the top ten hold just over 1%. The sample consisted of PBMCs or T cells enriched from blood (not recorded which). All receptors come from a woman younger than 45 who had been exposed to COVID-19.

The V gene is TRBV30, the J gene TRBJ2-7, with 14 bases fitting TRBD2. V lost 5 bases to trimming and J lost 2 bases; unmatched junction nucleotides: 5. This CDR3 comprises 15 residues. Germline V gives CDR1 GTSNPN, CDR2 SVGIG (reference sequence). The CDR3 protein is CAWGTSGSITYEQYF. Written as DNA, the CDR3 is TGTGCCTGGGGGACTAGCGGGAGTATAACCTACGAGCAGTACTTC.

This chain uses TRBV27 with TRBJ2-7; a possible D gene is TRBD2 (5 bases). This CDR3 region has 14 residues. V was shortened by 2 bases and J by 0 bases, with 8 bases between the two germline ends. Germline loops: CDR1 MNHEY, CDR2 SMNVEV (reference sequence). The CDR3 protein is CASSLTGFSYEQYF. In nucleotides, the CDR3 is TGTGCCAGCAGTTTAACGGGATTCTCCTACGAGCAGTACTTC.

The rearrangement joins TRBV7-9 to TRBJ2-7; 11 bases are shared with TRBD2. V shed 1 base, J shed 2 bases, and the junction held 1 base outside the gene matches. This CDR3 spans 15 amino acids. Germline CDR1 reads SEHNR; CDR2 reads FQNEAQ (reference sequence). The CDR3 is CASSLGTSGPYEQYF. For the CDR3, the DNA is TGTGCCAGCAGCTTAGGGACTAGCGGGCCCTACGAGCAGTACTTC.

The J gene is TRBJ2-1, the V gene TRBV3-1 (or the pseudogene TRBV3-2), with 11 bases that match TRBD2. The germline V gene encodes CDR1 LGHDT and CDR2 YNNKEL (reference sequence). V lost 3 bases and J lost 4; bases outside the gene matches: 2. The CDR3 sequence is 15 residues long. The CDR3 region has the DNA TGTGCCAGCAGCCAGGGACTAGCGGATTACAATGAGCAGTTCTTC. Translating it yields CASSQGLADYNEQFF.

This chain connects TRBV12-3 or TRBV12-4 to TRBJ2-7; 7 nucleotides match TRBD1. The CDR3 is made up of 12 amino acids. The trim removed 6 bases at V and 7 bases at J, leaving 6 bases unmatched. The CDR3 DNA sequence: TGTGCCAGCAGAAGGACAGGTGGGGAGCAGTACTTC. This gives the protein CASRRTGGEQYF.

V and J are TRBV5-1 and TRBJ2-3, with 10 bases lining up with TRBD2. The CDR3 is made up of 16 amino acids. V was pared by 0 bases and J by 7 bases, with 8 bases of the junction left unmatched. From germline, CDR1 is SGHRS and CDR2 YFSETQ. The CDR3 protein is CASSLGPSGSPHTQYF. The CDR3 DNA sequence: TGCGCCAGCAGCTTGGGCCCTAGCGGGAGTCCACATACGCAGTATTTT.

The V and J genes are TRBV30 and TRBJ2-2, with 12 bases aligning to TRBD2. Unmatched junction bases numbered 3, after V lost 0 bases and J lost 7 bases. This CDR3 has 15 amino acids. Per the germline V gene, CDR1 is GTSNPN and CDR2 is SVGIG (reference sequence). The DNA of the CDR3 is TGTGCCTGGAGTGTACCGGGACTAGCGGGCGGGGAGCTGTTTTTT. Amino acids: CAWSVPGLAGGELFF.

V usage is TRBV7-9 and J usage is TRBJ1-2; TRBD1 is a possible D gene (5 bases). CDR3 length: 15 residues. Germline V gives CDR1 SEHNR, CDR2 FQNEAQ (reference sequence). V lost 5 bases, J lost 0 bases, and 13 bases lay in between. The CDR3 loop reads CASSPGRDSNYGYTF. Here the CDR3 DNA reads TGTGCCAGCAGCCCGGGACGGGACTCTAACTATGGCTACACCTTC.

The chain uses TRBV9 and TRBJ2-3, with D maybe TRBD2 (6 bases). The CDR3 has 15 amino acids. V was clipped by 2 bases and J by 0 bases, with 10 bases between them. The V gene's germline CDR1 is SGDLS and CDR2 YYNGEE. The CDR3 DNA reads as TGTGCCAGCAGCGTTAGCGGTGCTAGCACAGATACGCAGTATTTT. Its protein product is CASSVSGASTDTQYF. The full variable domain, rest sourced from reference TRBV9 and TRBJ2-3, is DSGVTQTPKHLITATGQRVTLRCSPRSGDLSVYWYQQSLDQGLQFLIQYYNGEERAKGNILERFSAQQFPDLHSELNLSSLELGDSALYFCASSVSGASTDTQYFGPGTRLTVL.

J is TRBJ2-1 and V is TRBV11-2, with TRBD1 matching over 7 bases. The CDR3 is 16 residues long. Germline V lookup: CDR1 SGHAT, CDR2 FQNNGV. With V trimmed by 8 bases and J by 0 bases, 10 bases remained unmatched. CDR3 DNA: TGTGCCAGCGGAATACAGGGGACCAGCTCCTACAATGAGCAGTTCTTC. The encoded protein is CASGIQGTSSYNEQFF.

CDR3 DNA sequence: TGTGCCAGCAGCTCTAGCGGGAGGGCCCTCTACGAGCAGTACTTC. Protein sequence: CASSSSGRALYEQYF. The chain is built from TRBV5-4 and TRBJ2-7, with 12 bases matching TRBD2. Germline V gene data show CDR1 as SGHNT and CDR2 as YYREEE (reference sequence). The junction had 4 bases not matched to a gene; V was cut back by 3 bases and J by 3 bases. The CDR3 length is 15 residues. Full variable domain (rest looked up from reference TRBV5-4 and TRBJ2-7): ETGVTQSPTHLIKTRGQQVTLRCSSQSGHNTVSWYQQALGQGPQFIFQYYREEENGRGNFPPRFSGLQFPNYSSELNVNALELDDSALYLCASSSSGRALYEQYFGPGTRLTVT.

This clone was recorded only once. CDR3 in amino acids: CASSFGSGASGQFF. The CDR3 coding sequence is TGTGCCAGCAGTTTCGGTAGCGGGGCCTCGGGGCAGTTCTTC. The chain is built from TRBV28 and TRBJ2-1, with 8 bases that match TRBD2. CDR1 and CDR2 (germline): MDHEN, SYDVKM. Trimming at V came to 3 bases and at J to 12 bases, leaving 10 bases not matched to a gene. The CDR3 runs to 14 residues.

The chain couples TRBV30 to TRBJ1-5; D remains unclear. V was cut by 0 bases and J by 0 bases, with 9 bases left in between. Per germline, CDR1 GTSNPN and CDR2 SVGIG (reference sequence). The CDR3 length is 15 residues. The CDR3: CAWSVRRYSNQPQHF. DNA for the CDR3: TGTGCCTGGAGTGTACGCAGGTATAGCAATCAGCCCCAGCATTTT.

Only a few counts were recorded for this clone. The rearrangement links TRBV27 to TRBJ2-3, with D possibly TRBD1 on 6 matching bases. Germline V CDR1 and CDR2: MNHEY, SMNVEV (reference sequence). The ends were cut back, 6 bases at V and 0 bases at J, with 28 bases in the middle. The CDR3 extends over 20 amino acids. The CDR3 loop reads CASSHLPRTQDSPSTDTQYF. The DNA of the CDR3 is TGTGCCAGCAGCCATCTCCCACGGACCCAGGACAGCCCTAGCACAGATACGCAGTATTTT.

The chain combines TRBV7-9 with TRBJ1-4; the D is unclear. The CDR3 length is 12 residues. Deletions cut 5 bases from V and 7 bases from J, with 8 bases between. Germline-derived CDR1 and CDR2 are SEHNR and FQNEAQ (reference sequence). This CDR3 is CASSRGFEKLFF. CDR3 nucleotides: TGTGCCAGCAGCCGGGGTTTTGAAAAACTGTTTTTT.

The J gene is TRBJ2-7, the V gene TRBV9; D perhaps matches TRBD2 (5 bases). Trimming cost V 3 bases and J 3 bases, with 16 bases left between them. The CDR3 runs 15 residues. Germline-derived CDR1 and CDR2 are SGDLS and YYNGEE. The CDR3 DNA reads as TGTGCCAGCAGCGGACCAGGAGGAAGGCTCTACGAGCAGTACTTC. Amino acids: CASSGPGGRLYEQYF.

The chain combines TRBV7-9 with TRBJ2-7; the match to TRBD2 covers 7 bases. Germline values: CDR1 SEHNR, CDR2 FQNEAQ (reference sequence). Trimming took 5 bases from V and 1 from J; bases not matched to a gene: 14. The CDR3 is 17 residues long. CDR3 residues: CASSPLGPSGGSYEQYF. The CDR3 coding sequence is TGTGCCAGCAGCCCATTGGGGCCTAGCGGAGGGTCCTACGAGCAGTACTTC.

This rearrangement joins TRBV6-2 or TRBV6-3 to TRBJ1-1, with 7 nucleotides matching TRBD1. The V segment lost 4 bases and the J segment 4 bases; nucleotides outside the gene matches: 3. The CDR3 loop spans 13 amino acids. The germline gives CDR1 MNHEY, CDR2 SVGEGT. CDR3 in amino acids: CASSWDRLTEAFF. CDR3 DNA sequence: TGTGCCAGCAGTTGGGACAGACTCACTGAAGCTTTCTTT.

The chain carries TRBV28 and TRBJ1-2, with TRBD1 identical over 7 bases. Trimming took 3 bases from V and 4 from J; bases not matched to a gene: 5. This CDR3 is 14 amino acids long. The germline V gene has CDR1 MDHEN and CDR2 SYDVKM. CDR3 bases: TGTGCCAGCAGTTTGGTTGGACAGGCCTATGGCTACACCTTC. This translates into CASSLVGQAYGYTF.

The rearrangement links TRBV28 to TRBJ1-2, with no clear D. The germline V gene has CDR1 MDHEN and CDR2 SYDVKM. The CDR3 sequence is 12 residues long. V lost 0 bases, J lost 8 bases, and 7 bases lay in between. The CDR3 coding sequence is TGTGCCAGCAGTTTATGGCGGCTCGGCTACACCTTC. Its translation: CASSLWRLGYTF.

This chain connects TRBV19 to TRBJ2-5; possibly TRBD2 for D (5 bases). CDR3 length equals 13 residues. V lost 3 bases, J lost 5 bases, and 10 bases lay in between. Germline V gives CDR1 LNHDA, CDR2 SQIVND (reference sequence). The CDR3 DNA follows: TGTGCCAGTAGTATGGGAGTGATTGAGACCCAGTACTTC. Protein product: CASSMGVIETQYF. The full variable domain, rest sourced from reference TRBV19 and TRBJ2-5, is DGGITQSPKYLFRKEGQNVTLSCEQNLNHDAMYWYRQDPGQGLRLIYYSQIVNDFQKGDIAEGYSVSREKKESFPLTVTSAQKNPTAFYLCASSMGVIETQYFGPGTRLLVL.

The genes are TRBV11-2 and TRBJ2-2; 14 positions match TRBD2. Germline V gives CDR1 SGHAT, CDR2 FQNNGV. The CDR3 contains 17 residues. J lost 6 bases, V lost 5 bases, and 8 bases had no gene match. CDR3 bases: TGTGCCAGCAGCCTCGGGACTAGCGGGAGCATCGCCGGGGAGCTGTTTTTT. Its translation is CASSLGTSGSIAGELFF. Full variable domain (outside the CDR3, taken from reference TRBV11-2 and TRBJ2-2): EAGVAQSPRYKIIEKRQSVAFWCNPISGHATLYWYQQILGQGPKLLIQFQNNGVVDDSQLPKDRFSAERLKGVDSTLKIQPAKLEDSAVYLCASSLGTSGSIAGELFFGEGSRLTVL.